Here is one T cell receptor (beta chain) with its context. The data were taken from a study of cytomegalovirus exposure and HLA in healthy donors. The overall study: Later, an analysis reported that the 95 to 150 validation repertoires had used the same platform as the approximately 690 first-cohort repertoires.

Assay used: immunoSEQ multiplex PCR; TCRdb lists only in-frame clones, some missing. This table holds tens of thousands of clones, roughly 94% found once. Germline V gene lookup returns CDR1 MNHEY and CDR2 SMNVEV (reference sequence). The CDR3 is made up of 17 amino acids. V lost 2 bases, J lost 1 base, and 15 bases lay in between. This clonotype was obtained from a woman between 18 and 30 years old in good health and CMV-seronegative. The gene calls are TRBV27 and TRBJ2-1, with TRBD1 as a possible D gene (6 bases). The sample was PBMCs. CDR3 amino acids: CASSLSSAGESYNEQFF. Here the CDR3 DNA reads TGTGCCAGCAGTTTAAGCTCGGCAGGGGAGTCCTACAATGAGCAGTTCTTC.